The present TCR beta chain was sequenced within a study of CD8 T cells in ankylosing spondylitis (dated 2017 in TCRdb). For the wider study: The study set out to find disease-linked TCR variants by profiling T cell receptor beta repertoires in ankylosing spondylitis patients and healthy donors. Peripheral blood samples were taken, and synovial fluid was additionally collected from ankylosing spondylitis patients. The whole study cohort included some 100 healthy donors and 20 to 30 ankylosing spondylitis patients. Study-level results and caveats: Blood from ankylosing spondylitis patients appeared to be characterized by a TCR beta motif composed of under 10 highly homologous amino acid variants. A CD8+ phenotype was shown by the disease-linked clones, which were found at relatively low frequencies in peripheral blood. The disease-linked clones were reported to be significantly enriched in matched synovial fluid samples from ankylosing spondylitis patients. Some of the motif variants had been reported before in the synovial fluid and blood of reactive arthritis patients, a finding that suggests common disease-initiation mechanisms.

The reads were generated on an Illumina HiSeq 2500. TCR beta libraries were prepared by quantitative 5'-RACE with molecular barcodes. The original methods were these. Disease-linked TCR variants were identified with a new computational method built on a probabilistic model of VDJ rearrangement. Starting from the raw public reads, TCRdb applied fastp trimming at Q25, assembled clones with MiXCR and retained in-frame beta chains. CDR3 protein duplicates are merged, each entry listing the most common genes and DNA. The V and J calls were determined by TCRdb, not by the authors. This sample is represented by under 150,000 distinct CDR3 sequences; roughly 8.8% of them were singletons. The ten most abundant clones make up about 3.3% of the sample. In regard to this clonotype: No cognate antigen has been identified for it. One end of the junction varies from germline; a read error may be responsible.

Input material: blood, either unsorted or a sorted T cell fraction (not recorded which). The clonotype was recovered from a male donor with ankylosing spondylitis or in good health (not recorded which).

Read as DNA, the sequence is TGTGCCAGCAGTCAACTGGGATTGGCGGACTACGATGAGCAGTTCTTC. Protein translation: CASSQLGLADYDEQFF. In this chain, TRBV28 is recombined with TRBJ2-1, and possibly TRBD2, on 6 matching bases. The cysteine opens and the phenylalanine closes a CDR3 of 16 amino acids. Kept here is only the CDR3 DNA, which spans 48 bases and is read in frame from base 1. The germline V gene specifies MDHEN as CDR1 and SYDVKM as CDR2.